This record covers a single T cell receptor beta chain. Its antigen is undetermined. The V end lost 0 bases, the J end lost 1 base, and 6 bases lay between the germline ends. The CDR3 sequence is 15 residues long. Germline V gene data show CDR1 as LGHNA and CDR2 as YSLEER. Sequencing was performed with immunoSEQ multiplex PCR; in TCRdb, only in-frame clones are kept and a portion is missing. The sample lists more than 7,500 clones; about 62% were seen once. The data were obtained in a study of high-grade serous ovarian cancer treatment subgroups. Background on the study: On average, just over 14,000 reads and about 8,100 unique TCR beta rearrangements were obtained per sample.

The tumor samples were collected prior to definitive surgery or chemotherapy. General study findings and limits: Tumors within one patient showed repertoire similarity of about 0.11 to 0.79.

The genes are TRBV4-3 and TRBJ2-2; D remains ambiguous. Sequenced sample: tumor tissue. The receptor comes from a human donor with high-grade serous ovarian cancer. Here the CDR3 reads CASSQERLNTGELFF. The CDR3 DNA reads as TGCGCCAGCAGCCAAGAAAGGTTGAACACCGGGGAGCTGTTTTTT.